The clone carrying this T cell receptor (beta chain) was recorded a few times. The V end was cut by 1 base, the J end by 0 bases, with 10 bases between. Germline V gene lookup returns CDR1 SGHRS and CDR2 YFSETQ. The CDR3 extends over 15 amino acids. These data originate in a study of shared clonotypes between healthy human individuals. The donors were adults (healthy and HIV-negative) with no recent acute infections or vaccinations. Sequencing was performed with immunoSEQ multiplex PCR; in TCRdb, only in-frame clones are kept and a portion is missing. Of about 480,000 clones in the sample, roughly 78% were seen once.

The chain joins TRBV5-1 to TRBJ2-5, with D possibly being TRBD2 (5 bases). The sequence derives from a woman aged 40 to 50 in good health. Some clones in this sample may be carry-over from other donors' samples. Sequencing used PBMCs. The CDR3 sequence is CASSLPGSYQETQYF. CDR3 nucleotide sequence: TGCGCCAGCAGCTTGCCGGGGTCTTACCAAGAGACCCAGTACTTC.